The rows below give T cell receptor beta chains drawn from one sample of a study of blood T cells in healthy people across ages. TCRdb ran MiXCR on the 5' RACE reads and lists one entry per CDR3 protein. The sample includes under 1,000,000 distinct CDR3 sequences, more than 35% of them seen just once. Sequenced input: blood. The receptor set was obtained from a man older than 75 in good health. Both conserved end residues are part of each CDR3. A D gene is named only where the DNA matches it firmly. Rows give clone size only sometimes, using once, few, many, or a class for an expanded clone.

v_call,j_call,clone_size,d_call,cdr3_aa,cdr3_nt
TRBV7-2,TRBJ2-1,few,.,CASSLGQVNNEQFF,TGTGCCAGCAGCTTAGGACAGGTAAATAATGAGCAGTTCTTC
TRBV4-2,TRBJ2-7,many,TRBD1,CASSQDRGTNSYEQYF,TGTGCCAGCAGCCAGGACAGGGGGACTAACAGCTACGAGCAGTACTTC
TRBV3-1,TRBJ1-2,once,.,CASSQGNWGHYGYTF,TGTGCCAGCAGCCAAGGGAATTGGGGGCACTATGGCTACACCTTC
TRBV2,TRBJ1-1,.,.,CASSGHQNTEAFF,TGTGCCAGCAGTGGGCACCAGAACACTGAAGCTTTCTTT
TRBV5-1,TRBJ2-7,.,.,CASSAQGSGLYEQYF,TGCGCCAGCAGCGCCCAGGGATCAGGTCTCTACGAGCAGTACTTC
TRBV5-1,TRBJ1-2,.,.,CASSLNTGSNYGYTF,TGCGCCAGCAGCTTGAACACAGGGAGTAACTATGGCTACACCTTC
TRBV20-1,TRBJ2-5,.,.,CSAPGAARETQYF,TGCAGTGCCCCGGGGGCGGCCCGAGAGACCCAGTACTTC
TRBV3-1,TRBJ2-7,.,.,CASSQDTESSYNEQYF,TGTGCCAGCAGCCAAGATACAGAAAGCTCCTACAATGAGCAGTACTTC
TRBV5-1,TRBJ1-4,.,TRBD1,CASSCGDRYNEKLFF,TGCGCCAGCAGCTGCGGGGACAGGTATAATGAAAAACTGTTTTTT
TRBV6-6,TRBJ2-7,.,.,CASSPLVNEQYF,TGTGCCAGCAGTCCGTTAGTCAACGAGCAGTACTTC
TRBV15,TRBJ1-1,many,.,CATSFRVEAFF,TGTGCCACCAGCTTCAGGGTTGAAGCTTTCTTT
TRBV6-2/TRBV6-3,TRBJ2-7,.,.,CASVPRPAGGVVNYEQYF,TGTGCCAGCGTCCCCCGACCCGCAGGGGGGGTGGTAAACTACGAGCAGTACTTC
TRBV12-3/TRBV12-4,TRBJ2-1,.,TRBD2,CASSFGGSLQGEQFF,TGTGCCAGCAGTTTCGGCGGGAGTTTGCAAGGTGAGCAGTTCTTC
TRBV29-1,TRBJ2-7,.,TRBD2,CSVDETSGPTYEQYF,TGCAGCGTTGACGAGACTAGCGGACCTACCTACGAGCAGTACTTC
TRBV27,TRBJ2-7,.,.,CASRRGNEQYF,TGTGCCAGCAGACGCGGTAACGAGCAGTACTTC
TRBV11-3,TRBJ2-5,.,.,CASSLQEAQYF,TGTGCCAGCAGCTTACAAGAGGCCCAGTACTTC
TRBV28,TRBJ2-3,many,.,CASSSPTGKVTDTQYF,TGTGCCAGCAGTTCCCCCACAGGGAAGGTGACAGATACGCAGTATTTT
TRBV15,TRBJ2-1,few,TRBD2,CATSRDRGLVNEQFF,TGTGCCACCAGCAGAGATAGGGGACTAGTAAATGAGCAGTTCTTC
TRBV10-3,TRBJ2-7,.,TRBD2,CAISEGAREGREQYF,TGTGCCATCAGTGAGGGCGCGCGGGAGGGCCGCGAGCAGTACTTC